This is a list of T cell receptor beta chains from one sample in a study of control samples from healthy donors and cancer patients. Libraries were prepared by immunoSEQ multiplex PCR; TCRdb keeps only in-frame clonotypes and omits some of them. Found here are over 150,000 clones, 85% to 95% of them singletons; the top ten hold around 5.4%. What was sequenced was blood. These receptors all come from a man in his forties in good health. Both conserved end residues are part of each CDR3.

V gene	J gene	CDR3 protein
TRBV30	TRBJ1-1	CAHNTGPYTEAFF
TRBV19	TRBJ2-7	CASSIQAGMYEQYF
TRBV9	TRBJ2-6	CASSVFLGQGGSGANVLTF
TRBV5-1	TRBJ2-1	CASSLGGTQAYNEQFF
TRBV18	TRBJ1-1	CASSTGRGTEAFF
TRBV27	TRBJ1-5	CASSSGFSNQPQHF
TRBV18	TRBJ1-5	CASSLGAGFGQPQHF
TRBV24-1	TRBJ1-2	CATSDSGHPIYGYTF
TRBV7-2	TRBJ2-3	CASSFSGLTDTQYF
TRBV5-8	TRBJ2-2	CASSLGSYTGELFF
TRBV18	TRBJ1-1	CASSPYRENTEAFF
TRBV5-1	TRBJ2-1	CASTSQGNEQFF
TRBV9	TRBJ2-2	CASSASGGAGTGELFF
TRBV4-1	TRBJ1-4	CASSQADRGNEKLFF
TRBV12-5	TRBJ1-3	CASAIAGNTIYF
TRBV10-1	TRBJ2-3	CASSESGGRPDTQYF
TRBV10-2	TRBJ1-1	CASSESVETGPEAFF
TRBV30	TRBJ1-3	CAWSVLGAGNTIYF
TRBV6-5	TRBJ1-1	CASRTGGAGTEAFF
TRBV12-3/TRBV12-4	TRBJ1-6	CASSLYNSPLHF
TRBV12-5	TRBJ2-5	CASGLVHGAGGETQYF
TRBV12-2	TRBJ2-7	CASRLELGSGGIYEQYF
TRBV3-1/TRBV3-2	TRBJ1-4	CASSQAGANEKLFF
TRBV7-9	TRBJ1-2	CASSPNEVGGYTF
TRBV6-5	TRBJ1-2	CASSLHPGAHYGYTF
TRBV10-3	TRBJ1-2	CAISESGGYTF
TRBV19	TRBJ1-4	CASSSPTGGRFSEKLFF
TRBV3-1/TRBV3-2	TRBJ2-4	CASSLGGTKNIQYF
TRBV19	TRBJ1-1	CASSMKGWSTEAFF
TRBV4-1	TRBJ2-1	CASSPRQGRDNEQFF
TRBV5-1	TRBJ2-1	CASSPGQTYNEQFF
TRBV19	TRBJ1-5	CASSPSRGKDNQPQHF
TRBV7-7	TRBJ1-1	CASSLDRNTEAFF
TRBV6-1	TRBJ1-2	CASSESPLDSPDYGYTF